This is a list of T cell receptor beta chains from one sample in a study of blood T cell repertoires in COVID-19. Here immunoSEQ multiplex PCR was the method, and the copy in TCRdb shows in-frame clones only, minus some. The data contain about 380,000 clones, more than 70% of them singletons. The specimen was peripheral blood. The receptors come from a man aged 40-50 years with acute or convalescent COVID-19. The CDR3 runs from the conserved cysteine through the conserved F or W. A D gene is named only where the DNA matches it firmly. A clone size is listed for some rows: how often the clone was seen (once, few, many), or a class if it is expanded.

CASSLNLLGQGPYEQYF | TGTGCCAGCAGCTTAAATTTACTAGGACAGGGCCCCTACGAGCAGTACTTC | TRBD1 | TRBV7-9 | - | TRBJ2-7
CASSLGAGNTGELFF | TGTGCTAGCAGCTTAGGGGCGGGGAACACCGGGGAGCTGTTTTTT | - | TRBV7-7 | once | TRBJ2-2
CASSPDRVNDLMNTEAFF | TGCGCCAGCAGCCCCGACAGGGTTAACGACTTAATGAACACTGAAGCTTTCTTT | TRBD1 | TRBV5-1 | few | TRBJ1-1
CASSGQDISGNTIYF | TGTGCCAGTTCAGGACAGGACATCTCTGGAAACACCATATATTTT | TRBD1 | TRBV19 | - | TRBJ1-3
CASSSVPGVSYNEQFF | TGCGCCAGCAGCTCCGTTCCAGGGGTCTCCTACAATGAGCAGTTCTTC | - | TRBV5-1 | many | TRBJ2-1
CASSYSPVPPQETQYF | TGTGCCAGCAGTTACTCCCCAGTACCTCCCCAAGAGACCCAGTACTTC | - | TRBV6-5 | - | TRBJ2-5
CAWRARRTNEKLFF | TGTGCCTGGAGAGCGCGACGAACTAATGAAAAACTGTTTTTT | - | TRBV30 | - | TRBJ1-4
CASRQGIYGYTF | TGTGCCAGCAGACAGGGGATCTATGGCTACACCTTC | TRBD1 | TRBV12-3/TRBV12-4 | - | TRBJ1-2
CASSEGGDLYGYTF | TGTGCCAGCAGTGAAGGGGGCGACCTCTATGGCTACACCTTC | - | TRBV2 | - | TRBJ1-2
CASSRTGTGVGYTNEKLFF | TGTGCCAGCAGTCGCACCGGGACAGGGGTGGGTTACACTAATGAAAAACTGTTTTTT | TRBD1 | TRBV28 | - | TRBJ1-4
CASSPIGGGWDGYTF | TGCGCCAGCAGTCCAATCGGGGGTGGGTGGGATGGCTACACCTTC | - | TRBV4-1 | - | TRBJ1-2